The text below deals with one TCR beta chain. The data are from a study of blood T cell repertoires in COVID-19. Study processing details: Using reference gene primer amplification, nucleated cell counts were estimated. Measured with immunoSEQ multiplex PCR; TCRdb has only the in-frame clones, and not every one. V, J and clone size reflect that table, while D and trimming were determined from the DNA. The sample has hundreds of thousands of clones, approximately 87% seen once; the top ten hold less than 9.5%. This CDR3 is 15 amino acids long. Trimming left V 6 bases short and J 2 bases short, with 11 bases between. CDR1 and CDR2 from the germline V gene are SNHLY and FYNNEI.

This clonotype originated in a woman in her forties or fifties who had recovered from COVID-19. Sequenced sample: peripheral blood. The chain recombines TRBV2 with TRBJ2-6, with D maybe TRBD1 (5 bases). The CDR3 DNA sequence: TGTGCCAGCAGGCAGGGTCTGGCTGGGGCCAACGTCCTGACTTTC. Translated, it gives CASRQGLAGANVLTF.